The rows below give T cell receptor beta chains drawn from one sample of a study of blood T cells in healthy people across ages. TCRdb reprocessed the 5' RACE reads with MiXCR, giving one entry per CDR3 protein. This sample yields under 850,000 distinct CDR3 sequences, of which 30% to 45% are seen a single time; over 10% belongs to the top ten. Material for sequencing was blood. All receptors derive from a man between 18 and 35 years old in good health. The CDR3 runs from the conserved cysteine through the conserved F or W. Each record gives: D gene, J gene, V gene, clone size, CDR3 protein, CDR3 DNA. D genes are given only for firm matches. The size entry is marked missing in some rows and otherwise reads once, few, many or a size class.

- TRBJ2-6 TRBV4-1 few CASSQARIGNVLTF TGCGCCAGCAGCCAAGCTCGAATAGGGAACGTCCTGACTTTC
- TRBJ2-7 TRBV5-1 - CASSLSQGRYEQYF TGCGCCAGCAGCTTGAGCCAGGGGCGCTACGAGCAGTACTTC
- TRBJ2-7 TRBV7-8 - CASSLVGTLYEQYF TGTGCCAGCAGCTTAGTGGGGACGCTCTACGAGCAGTACTTC
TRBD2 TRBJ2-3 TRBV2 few CASRTWGTSGGSTDTQYF TGTGCCAGCAGGACCTGGGGGACTAGCGGGGGGAGCACAGATACGCAGTATTTT
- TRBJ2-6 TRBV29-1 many CSVARDPTSGANVLTF TGCAGCGTTGCGAGGGACCCTACCTCTGGGGCCAACGTCCTGACTTTC
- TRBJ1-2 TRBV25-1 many CASSDPGGANGYTF TGTGCCAGCAGTGATCCCGGGGGTGCGAATGGCTACACCTTC
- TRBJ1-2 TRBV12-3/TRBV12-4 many CASSLSGDGYTF TGTGCCAGCAGTTTATCGGGGGATGGCTACACCTTC
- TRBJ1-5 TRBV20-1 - CSARPRGSNQPQHF TGCAGTGCTAGACCGAGGGGGAGCAATCAGCCCCAGCATTTT
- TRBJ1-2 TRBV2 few CASRGSEGSPNYGYTF TGTGCCAGCAGAGGGTCGGAGGGGTCCCCTAACTATGGCTACACCTTC
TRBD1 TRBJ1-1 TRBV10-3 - CAIRGTAETEAFF TGTGCCATCAGGGGGACAGCCGAAACTGAAGCTTTCTTT
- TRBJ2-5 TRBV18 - CASSPPEGETQYF TGTGCCAGCTCACCACCGGAGGGGGAGACCCAGTACTTC
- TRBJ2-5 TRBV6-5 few CASSFERSQETQYF TGTGCCAGCAGTTTCGAGCGGAGCCAAGAGACCCAGTACTTC